These 14 T cell receptor beta chains came from one sample sequenced in a study of control samples from healthy donors and cancer patients. Libraries were prepared by immunoSEQ multiplex PCR; TCRdb keeps only in-frame clonotypes and omits some of them. The sample contains about 120,000 clones, 88% of which appear only once. The sequencing input was blood. The receptors were sampled from a man between 35 and 55 years old in good health.

The J gene is TRBJ1-2, the V gene TRBV7-2, with 7 bases identical to TRBD1. This CDR3 has 15 residues. J gave up 7 bases and V 5 bases, and 13 bases lay outside the gene matches. Germline V CDR1 and CDR2: SGHTA, FQGNSA. DNA for the CDR3: TGTGCCAGCAGCCCAGCCCGACAGGGAATCGGTGGCTACACCTTC. This translates into CASSPARQGIGGYTF.

The V gene is TRBV24-1, the J gene TRBJ2-1; TRBD1 agrees at 7 bases. Looked up from germline, CDR1 is KGHDR and CDR2 is SFDVKD. The CDR3 extends over 14 amino acids. Trimming cost V 7 bases and J 3 bases; bases outside gene matches: 5. The CDR3 protein is CATSLGQIYNEQFF. The CDR3, as DNA: TGTGCCACCAGCCTGGGACAGATCTACAATGAGCAGTTCTTC.

Here the CDR3 DNA reads TGTGCCAGCAGCTCGGATACGACAGGGTCTAATCAGCCCCAGCATTTT. It translates to CASSSDTTGSNQPQHF. J is TRBJ1-5 and V is TRBV7-9, with TRBD1 identical over 7 bases. This CDR3 has 16 residues. Germline loops: CDR1 SEHNR, CDR2 FQNEAQ (reference sequence). Unmatched junction bases numbered 10, after V lost 4 bases and J lost 4 bases.

This clone turned up a few times. This rearrangement joins TRBV30 to TRBJ2-7; perhaps D is TRBD1 or TRBD2 (5 bases each). V lost 2 bases, J lost 0 bases, and 11 bases lay in between. Germline CDR1 and CDR2: GTSNPN and SVGIG (reference sequence). This CDR3 contains 14 residues. The chain's CDR3 is CAWSPWGSSYEQYF. DNA for the CDR3: TGTGCCTGGAGTCCCTGGGGGAGCTCCTACGAGCAGTACTTC.

V usage is TRBV29-1 and J usage is TRBJ2-1, with D possibly being TRBD1 (6 bases). Trimming pared 5 bases from V and 5 bases from J, leaving 16 bases between. The germline V gene encodes CDR1 SQVTM and CDR2 ANQGSEA. This CDR3 region has 14 residues. DNA of the CDR3: TGCAGCGTTCGGTATAGGGACAATCACAATGAGCAGTTCTTC. Amino acid sequence: CSVRYRDNHNEQFF.

This rearrangement joins TRBV5-6 to TRBJ1-1; D unresolved. Germline lookup yields CDR1 SGHDT and CDR2 YYEEEE. This CDR3 has 15 amino acids. V was trimmed by 4 bases and J by 1 base, leaving 14 bases between them. CDR3 DNA: TGTGCCAGCAGCCCATACGGCGGCGGGAACACTGAAGCTTTCTTT. Amino acids: CASSPYGGGNTEAFF.

The genes are TRBV3-1 (or the pseudogene TRBV3-2) and TRBJ2-2; D gene uncertain. The germline V gene has CDR1 LGHDT and CDR2 YNNKEL (reference sequence). CDR3 length: 16 amino acids. V lost 0 bases, J lost 1 base, and 9 bases lay in between. The CDR3 DNA sequence: TGTGCCAGCAGCCAAGATTTTCCAGGGAACACCGGGGAGCTGTTTTTT. The encoded protein is CASSQDFPGNTGELFF.

V gene TRBV5-1 combines with J gene TRBJ2-1, with 10 bases fitting TRBD1. V lost 4 bases to trimming and J lost 3 bases; unmatched junction nucleotides: 4. This CDR3 has 15 residues. Looked up from germline, CDR1 is SGHRS and CDR2 is YFSETQ. CDR3 sequence reads: CASSGGTGVYNEQFF. The CDR3 DNA follows: TGCGCCAGCAGCGGTGGGACAGGGGTCTACAATGAGCAGTTCTTC.

The chain carries TRBV2 and TRBJ1-2, with D hard to call. Germline CDR1 and CDR2: SNHLY and FYNNEI. The CDR3 contains 13 residues. V was pared by 8 bases and J by 1 base, with 11 bases between. The DNA of the CDR3 is TGTGCCAGCGCCCCGGAGGGTAACTATGGCTACACCTTC. Its translation: CASAPEGNYGYTF. Full variable domain (outside the CDR3, taken from reference TRBV2 and TRBJ1-2): EPEVTQTPSHQVTQMGQEVILRCVPISNHLYFYWYRQILGQKVEFLVSFYNNEISEKSEIFDDQFSVERPDGSNFTLKIRSTKLEDSAMYFCASAPEGNYGYTFGSGTRLTVV.

The chain employs TRBV18 and TRBJ1-2; 7 bases align to TRBD1. Germline lookup yields CDR1 KGHSH and CDR2 LQKENI. The CDR3 is made up of 15 amino acids. V lost 5 bases, J lost 4 bases, and 10 bases stayed unmatched. DNA of the CDR3: TGTGCCAGCTCATCAGGGACAGACCCGACCTATGGCTACACCTTC. This sequence encodes CASSSGTDPTYGYTF. The full variable domain, with the rest looked up from reference TRBV18 and TRBJ1-2, is NAGVMQNPRHLVRRRGQEARLRCSPMKGHSHVYWYRQLPEEGLKFMVYLQKENIIDESGMPKERFSAEFPKEGPSILRIQQVVRGDSAAYFCASSSGTDPTYGYTFGSGTRLTVV.

This chain connects TRBV10-3 to TRBJ2-7; unclear D gene. Trimming pared 1 base from V and 3 bases from J, leaving 7 bases between. The CDR3 sequence is 13 residues long. Germline V gene lookup returns CDR1 ENHRY and CDR2 SYGVKD. The CDR3 loop is CAISELRFYEQYF. In DNA, the CDR3 is TGTGCCATCAGTGAGTTGCGGTTCTACGAGCAGTACTTC.

Concerning this clone: A much bigger clone sits one base away, suggesting this may be a read error. The rearrangement joins TRBV12-3 or TRBV12-4 to TRBJ1-2; D gene unclear. The CDR3 runs to 12 residues. The ends were cut back, 5 bases at V and 4 bases at J, with 8 bases in the middle. The CDR3, as DNA: TGTGCCAGCAGTGAAGACACCTATGGCTACACCTTC. Its protein is CASSEDTYGYTF.

V usage is TRBV30 and J usage is TRBJ2-5; unclear D gene. This CDR3 has 12 amino acids. CDR1 and CDR2 from the germline V gene are GTSNPN and SVGIG (reference sequence). The V end lost 1 base, the J end lost 2 bases, and 5 bases lay between the germline ends. The CDR3 DNA sequence: TGTGCCTGGAGTGGGGGTCAAGAGACCCAGTACTTC. This sequence encodes CAWSGGQETQYF.

The chain carries TRBV7-2 and TRBJ2-7; D possibly matches TRBD1 or TRBD2 (5 bases each). Germline V gene sequence: CDR1 SGHTA, CDR2 FQGNSA. This CDR3 spans 14 amino acids. Trimming removed 5 bases at V and 2 bases at J, with 13 bases between. The CDR3 loop is CASSTGTGTYEQYF. For the CDR3, the DNA is TGTGCCAGCAGCACCGGGACGGGAACCTACGAGCAGTACTTC.